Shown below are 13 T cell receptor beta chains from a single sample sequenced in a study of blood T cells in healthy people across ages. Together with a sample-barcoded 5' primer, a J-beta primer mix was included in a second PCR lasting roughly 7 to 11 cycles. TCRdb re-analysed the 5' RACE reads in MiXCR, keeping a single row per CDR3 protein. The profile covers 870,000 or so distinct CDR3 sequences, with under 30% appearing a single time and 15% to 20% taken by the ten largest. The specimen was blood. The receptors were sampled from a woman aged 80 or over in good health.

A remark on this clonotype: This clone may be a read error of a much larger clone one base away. CDR3 DNA sequence: TGTGCCAGCAGTCAGCCGGGGGGAGGCCCCTACAATGAGCAGTTCTTC. This encodes CASSQPGGGPYNEQFF. The rearrangement joins TRBV14 to TRBJ2-1; 7 bases map to TRBD2. Germline CDR1 and CDR2: SGHDN and FVKESK. Unmatched junction bases numbered 10, after V lost 6 bases and J lost 2 bases. This CDR3 region has 16 residues.

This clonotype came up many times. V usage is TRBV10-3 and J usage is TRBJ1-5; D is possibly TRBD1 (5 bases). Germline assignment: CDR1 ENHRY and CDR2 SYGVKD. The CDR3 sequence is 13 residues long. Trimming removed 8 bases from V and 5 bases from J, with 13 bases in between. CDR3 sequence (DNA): TGTGCCATCGCTGCGGGAGGGGATCAGCCCCAGCATTTT. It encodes CAIAAGGDQPQHF.

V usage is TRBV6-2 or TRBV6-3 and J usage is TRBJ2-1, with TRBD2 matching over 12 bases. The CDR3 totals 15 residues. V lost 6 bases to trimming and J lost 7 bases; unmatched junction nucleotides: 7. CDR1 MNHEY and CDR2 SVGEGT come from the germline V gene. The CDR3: CASRTSGGPLNEQFF. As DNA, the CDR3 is TGTGCCAGCAGAACTAGCGGGGGGCCGTTGAATGAGCAGTTCTTC.

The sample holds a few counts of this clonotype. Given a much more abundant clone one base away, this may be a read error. The CDR3 is CSAVAGGGGGQETRYF. The CDR3 coding sequence is TGCAGTGCCGTAGCGGGGGGCGGTGGGGGCCAAGAGACCCGGTACTTC. The rearrangement uses TRBV20-1 and TRBJ2-7, with TRBD2 matching over 10 bases. This CDR3 contains 16 residues. Trimming removed 6 bases from V and 12 bases from J; junction bases left unmatched: 23. Germline V CDR1 and CDR2: DFQATT, SNEGSKA (reference sequence).

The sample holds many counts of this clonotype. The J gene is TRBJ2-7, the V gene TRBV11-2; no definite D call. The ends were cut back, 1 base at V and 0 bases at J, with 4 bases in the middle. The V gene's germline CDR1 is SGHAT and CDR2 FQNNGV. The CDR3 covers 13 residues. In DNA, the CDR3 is TGTGCCAGCAGCTTAGGGGCCTCCTACGAGCAGTACTTC. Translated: CASSLGASYEQYF.

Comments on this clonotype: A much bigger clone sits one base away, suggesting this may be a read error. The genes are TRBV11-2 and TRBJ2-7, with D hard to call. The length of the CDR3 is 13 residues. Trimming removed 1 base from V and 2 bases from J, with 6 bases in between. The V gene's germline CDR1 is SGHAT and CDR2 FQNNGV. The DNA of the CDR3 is TGTGCCAGCAGCTTAGGGCTGCCCTACGAGCAGTACTTC. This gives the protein CASSLGLPYEQYF.

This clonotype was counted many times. In nucleotides, the CDR3 is TGTGCCAGCAGTCGCCGGGACCGGACAGATACGCAGTATTTT. Translated: CASSRRDRTDTQYF. The J gene is TRBJ2-3, the V gene TRBV28; the D gene could be TRBD1 or TRBD2 (5 bases each). The CDR3 loop spans 14 amino acids. The V gene lost 5 bases and the J gene lost 3 bases, with 12 bases spanning the gap. The germline V gene has CDR1 MDHEN and CDR2 SYDVKM.

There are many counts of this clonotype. CDR3 bases: TGCAGCGTTGCGACAGGGGCAGTAGGCTACACCTTC. Translating gives CSVATGAVGYTF. The V gene is TRBV29-1, the J gene TRBJ1-2; 8 bases match TRBD1. This CDR3 contains 12 residues. Losses at the gene ends were 4 bases for V and 8 bases for J; bases not matched to a gene: 6. Per the germline V gene, CDR1 is SQVTM and CDR2 is ANQGSEA.

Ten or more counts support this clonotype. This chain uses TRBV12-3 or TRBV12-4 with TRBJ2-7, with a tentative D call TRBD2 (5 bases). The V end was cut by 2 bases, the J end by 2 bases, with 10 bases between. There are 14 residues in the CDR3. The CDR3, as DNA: TGTGCCAGCAGTTTAAGGAACGGGGCCTACGAGCAGTACTTC. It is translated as CASSLRNGAYEQYF.

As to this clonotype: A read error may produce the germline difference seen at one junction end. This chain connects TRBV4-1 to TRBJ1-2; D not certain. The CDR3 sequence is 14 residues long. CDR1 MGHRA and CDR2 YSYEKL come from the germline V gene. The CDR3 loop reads CASSQDQRRDGYTF. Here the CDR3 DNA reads TGCGCCAGTAGCCAAGATCAGAGGAGGGATGGCTACACCTTC.

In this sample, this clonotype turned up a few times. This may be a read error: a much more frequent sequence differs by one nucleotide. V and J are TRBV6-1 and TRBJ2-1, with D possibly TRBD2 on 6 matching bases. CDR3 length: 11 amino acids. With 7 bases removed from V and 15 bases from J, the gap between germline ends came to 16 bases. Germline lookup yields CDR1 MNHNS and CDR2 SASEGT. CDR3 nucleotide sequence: TGTGCCAGCACCATAGACGGGGGAAGGTTCTTC. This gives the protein CASTIDGGRFF.

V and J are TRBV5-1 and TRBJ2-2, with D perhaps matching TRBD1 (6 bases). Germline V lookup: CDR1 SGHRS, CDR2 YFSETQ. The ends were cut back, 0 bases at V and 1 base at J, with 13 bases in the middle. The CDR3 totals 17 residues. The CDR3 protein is CASSLASGTLNTGELFF. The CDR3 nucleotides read TGCGCCAGCAGCTTGGCGTCCGGGACACTGAACACCGGGGAGCTGTTTTTT.

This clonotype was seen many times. CDR3 bases: TGCGCCAGCAGCCGGTTAACGGGACAGGGACACAATGAGCAGTTCTTC. Amino acid sequence: CASSRLTGQGHNEQFF. The chain links TRBV4-3 to TRBJ2-1; 9 positions agree with TRBD1. Germline V gene sequence: CDR1 LGHNA, CDR2 YSLEER. The CDR3 loop spans 16 amino acids. V lost 4 bases and J lost 5; bases outside the gene matches: 9.